The rows below give T cell receptor beta chains drawn from one sample of a study of shared clonotypes between healthy human individuals. TCRdb keeps only in-frame clones here, not all; method: immunoSEQ multiplex PCR. The data contain fewer than 1.6 million clones, 97% to 99% of them singletons. The sample comprised naive CD4+ T cells sorted from blood. These receptors all stem from a man younger than 45 in good health. CDR3s leave out the opening cysteine and the closing phenylalanine or tryptophan. A D gene is named only where the DNA matches it firmly.

cdr3_aa	v_call	d_call	j_call	cdr3_length
ASSLLGGEYEQY	TRBV27	TRBD1	TRBJ2-7	12
ASSPRGTGELF	TRBV5-1	-	TRBJ2-2	11
ASSPGKGQETQY	TRBV7-7	-	TRBJ2-5	12
ASSQALAGVKSQETQY	TRBV4-2	TRBD2	TRBJ2-5	16
ASSPRAYEQY	TRBV18	-	TRBJ2-7	10
ASSLTELTY	TRBV11-2	-	TRBJ2-5	9
ASSFRGAGGHTEAF	TRBV6-5	TRBD1	TRBJ1-1	14
AISEKGYEQY	TRBV10-3	-	TRBJ2-7	10
ASRGPGTGIEY	TRBV6-5	TRBD1	TRBJ2-5	11
ASSETYTRFGYT	TRBV6-5	-	TRBJ1-2	12
ASSLGRRLPPH	TRBV5-6	-	TRBJ1-5	11
ASSLSQGRPYEQY	TRBV5-1	-	TRBJ2-7	13
AISGLPPPGELF	TRBV10-3	-	TRBJ2-2	12
ASSLVTPGANVLT	TRBV5-4	-	TRBJ2-6	13
ASSPRLAGGYNEQF	TRBV5-4	TRBD2	TRBJ2-1	14
ASSTSRIGGWETQY	TRBV19	-	TRBJ2-5	14
ASSHLGLAGAYEQF	TRBV4-1	TRBD2	TRBJ2-1	14
ASSPRDLTYNEQF	TRBV9	-	TRBJ2-1	13
ASSVGEGPGNEQF	TRBV7-9	TRBD2	TRBJ2-1	13
ASSLSGTAYEQY	TRBV5-1	TRBD2	TRBJ2-7	12
ASSYQGNYGYT	TRBV7-9	-	TRBJ1-2	11
ASSPRVATNEKLF	TRBV18	-	TRBJ1-4	13
ASSLLQGGAF	TRBV28	TRBD1	TRBJ1-1	10
ASSLGFETEAF	TRBV28	-	TRBJ1-1	11
ASSVIGRDWYEQY	TRBV6-1	TRBD2	TRBJ2-7	13
ASSNDRGHEQY	TRBV7-9	TRBD1	TRBJ2-7	11
ASSQENRAGRETQY	TRBV4-3	-	TRBJ2-5	14
ATSRALGYEQY	TRBV15	-	TRBJ2-7	11
SARDLETQY	TRBV20-1	-	TRBJ2-5	9
ASSVEGPNTGELF	TRBV10-1	-	TRBJ2-2	13
AIGTGQHQETQY	TRBV10-3	TRBD1	TRBJ2-5	12
ASSVGGGNRNTGELF	TRBV9	-	TRBJ2-2	15
ASSRRDRGPEQF	TRBV5-4	TRBD1	TRBJ2-1	12
ASSESGSRYEQF	TRBV6-1	TRBD2	TRBJ2-1	12
ASGRVREETQY	TRBV19	-	TRBJ2-5	11
ASSLGSRGGAYNEQF	TRBV7-9	TRBD2	TRBJ2-1	15
ASSTGQGWAGELF	TRBV6-5	TRBD1	TRBJ2-2	13
SVDSIVFGYT	TRBV29-1	-	TRBJ1-2	10
ASSRRLNEKLF	TRBV10-1	-	TRBJ1-4	11
ASSTQGARDEQY	TRBV25-1	TRBD1	TRBJ2-7	12
ASSRDRGGEQY	TRBV11-2	TRBD1	TRBJ2-7	11
ASSLGGDFYEQY	TRBV18	TRBD2	TRBJ2-7	12
ASSEGHPYEQY	TRBV6-1	-	TRBJ2-7	11
ASSQPGRNTEAF	TRBV4-1	-	TRBJ1-1	12
AWSVNPGLSGRVNEQF	TRBV30	TRBD2	TRBJ2-1	16
ASSARQGGNTIY	TRBV7-2	-	TRBJ1-3	12
ASSLASGTGYGYT	TRBV5-1	TRBD1	TRBJ1-2	13
SVEEGGTGMNTEAF	TRBV29-1	TRBD1	TRBJ1-1	14
ASSLSLLASTGELF	TRBV7-6	-	TRBJ2-2	14
ASSFRINEQF	TRBV19	-	TRBJ2-1	10
ASSVAGLAASYEQY	TRBV9	TRBD2	TRBJ2-7	14
ASSLARSGNTEAF	TRBV5-4	-	TRBJ1-1	13
ASSPITGAGNTIY	TRBV18	TRBD1	TRBJ1-3	13
ATQREASGQETQY	TRBV2	TRBD2	TRBJ2-5	13
ASSVAAGRQETQY	TRBV9	TRBD2	TRBJ2-5	13